These T cell receptor beta chains were read from a single sample in a study of shared clonotypes between healthy human individuals. Profiling relied on immunoSEQ multiplex PCR, and the TCRdb table lists in-frame clones only, not all of them. The sample contains approximately 510,000 clones, 79% of which appear only once. Sequenced material: PBMCs. The receptors here all came from a middle-aged woman in good health. Some clones in this sample may be carry-over from other donors' samples. The CDR3 runs from the conserved cysteine through the conserved F or W. Where a row states a size, it is once, few, many or the class of an expanded clone; other rows omit it.

CASKPRDRDTEAFF	NA	TRBV27	TRBJ1-1
CASQGRLDYQETQYF	NA	TRBV2	TRBJ2-5
CASSEARASGAYEQYF	NA	TRBV6-1	TRBJ2-7
CASSATSGFSYNEQFF	few	TRBV5-1	TRBJ2-1
CSVESGHEQFF	many	TRBV29-1	TRBJ2-1
CGSRDRMNTEAFF	NA	TRBV10-3	TRBJ1-1
CASSLRAGTDTQYF	NA	TRBV7-9	TRBJ2-3
CASSPWAGENTQYF	NA	TRBV11-2	TRBJ2-3
CASSIDRQRGPDTQYF	once	TRBV19	TRBJ2-3
CASSGQVSTDTQYF	NA	TRBV9	TRBJ2-3
CASSRGRGGVPEAFF	NA	TRBV19	TRBJ1-1
CASRDPGYGYTF	NA	TRBV28	TRBJ1-2
CASSQDYGPQGAQRHAPYEQYF	NA	TRBV4-1	TRBJ2-7
CASSREGPLYNEQFF	NA	TRBV27	TRBJ2-1
CSARGGYEQYF	NA	TRBV20-1	TRBJ2-7
CASSEAMRMWEKLFF	NA	TRBV6-1	TRBJ1-4
CASSPKRTSSYEQYF	NA	TRBV6-5	TRBJ2-7
CASSAGASDYNEQFF	few	TRBV6-1	TRBJ2-1
CASSRSLPGNQPQHF	NA	TRBV28	TRBJ1-5
CASSERLAPTDTQYF	NA	TRBV6-1	TRBJ2-3
CASSPRGSEAFF	NA	TRBV11-2	TRBJ1-1
CASSLGFGNTEAFF	NA	TRBV7-2	TRBJ1-1
CASSGRWGQSGGYTF	NA	TRBV19	TRBJ1-2
CASSYRRGRVSYEQYF	NA	TRBV6-5	TRBJ2-7
CASSFSGSPITYEQYF	NA	TRBV7-9	TRBJ2-7
CASSQVFRRVPYEQYF	NA	TRBV4-3	TRBJ2-7